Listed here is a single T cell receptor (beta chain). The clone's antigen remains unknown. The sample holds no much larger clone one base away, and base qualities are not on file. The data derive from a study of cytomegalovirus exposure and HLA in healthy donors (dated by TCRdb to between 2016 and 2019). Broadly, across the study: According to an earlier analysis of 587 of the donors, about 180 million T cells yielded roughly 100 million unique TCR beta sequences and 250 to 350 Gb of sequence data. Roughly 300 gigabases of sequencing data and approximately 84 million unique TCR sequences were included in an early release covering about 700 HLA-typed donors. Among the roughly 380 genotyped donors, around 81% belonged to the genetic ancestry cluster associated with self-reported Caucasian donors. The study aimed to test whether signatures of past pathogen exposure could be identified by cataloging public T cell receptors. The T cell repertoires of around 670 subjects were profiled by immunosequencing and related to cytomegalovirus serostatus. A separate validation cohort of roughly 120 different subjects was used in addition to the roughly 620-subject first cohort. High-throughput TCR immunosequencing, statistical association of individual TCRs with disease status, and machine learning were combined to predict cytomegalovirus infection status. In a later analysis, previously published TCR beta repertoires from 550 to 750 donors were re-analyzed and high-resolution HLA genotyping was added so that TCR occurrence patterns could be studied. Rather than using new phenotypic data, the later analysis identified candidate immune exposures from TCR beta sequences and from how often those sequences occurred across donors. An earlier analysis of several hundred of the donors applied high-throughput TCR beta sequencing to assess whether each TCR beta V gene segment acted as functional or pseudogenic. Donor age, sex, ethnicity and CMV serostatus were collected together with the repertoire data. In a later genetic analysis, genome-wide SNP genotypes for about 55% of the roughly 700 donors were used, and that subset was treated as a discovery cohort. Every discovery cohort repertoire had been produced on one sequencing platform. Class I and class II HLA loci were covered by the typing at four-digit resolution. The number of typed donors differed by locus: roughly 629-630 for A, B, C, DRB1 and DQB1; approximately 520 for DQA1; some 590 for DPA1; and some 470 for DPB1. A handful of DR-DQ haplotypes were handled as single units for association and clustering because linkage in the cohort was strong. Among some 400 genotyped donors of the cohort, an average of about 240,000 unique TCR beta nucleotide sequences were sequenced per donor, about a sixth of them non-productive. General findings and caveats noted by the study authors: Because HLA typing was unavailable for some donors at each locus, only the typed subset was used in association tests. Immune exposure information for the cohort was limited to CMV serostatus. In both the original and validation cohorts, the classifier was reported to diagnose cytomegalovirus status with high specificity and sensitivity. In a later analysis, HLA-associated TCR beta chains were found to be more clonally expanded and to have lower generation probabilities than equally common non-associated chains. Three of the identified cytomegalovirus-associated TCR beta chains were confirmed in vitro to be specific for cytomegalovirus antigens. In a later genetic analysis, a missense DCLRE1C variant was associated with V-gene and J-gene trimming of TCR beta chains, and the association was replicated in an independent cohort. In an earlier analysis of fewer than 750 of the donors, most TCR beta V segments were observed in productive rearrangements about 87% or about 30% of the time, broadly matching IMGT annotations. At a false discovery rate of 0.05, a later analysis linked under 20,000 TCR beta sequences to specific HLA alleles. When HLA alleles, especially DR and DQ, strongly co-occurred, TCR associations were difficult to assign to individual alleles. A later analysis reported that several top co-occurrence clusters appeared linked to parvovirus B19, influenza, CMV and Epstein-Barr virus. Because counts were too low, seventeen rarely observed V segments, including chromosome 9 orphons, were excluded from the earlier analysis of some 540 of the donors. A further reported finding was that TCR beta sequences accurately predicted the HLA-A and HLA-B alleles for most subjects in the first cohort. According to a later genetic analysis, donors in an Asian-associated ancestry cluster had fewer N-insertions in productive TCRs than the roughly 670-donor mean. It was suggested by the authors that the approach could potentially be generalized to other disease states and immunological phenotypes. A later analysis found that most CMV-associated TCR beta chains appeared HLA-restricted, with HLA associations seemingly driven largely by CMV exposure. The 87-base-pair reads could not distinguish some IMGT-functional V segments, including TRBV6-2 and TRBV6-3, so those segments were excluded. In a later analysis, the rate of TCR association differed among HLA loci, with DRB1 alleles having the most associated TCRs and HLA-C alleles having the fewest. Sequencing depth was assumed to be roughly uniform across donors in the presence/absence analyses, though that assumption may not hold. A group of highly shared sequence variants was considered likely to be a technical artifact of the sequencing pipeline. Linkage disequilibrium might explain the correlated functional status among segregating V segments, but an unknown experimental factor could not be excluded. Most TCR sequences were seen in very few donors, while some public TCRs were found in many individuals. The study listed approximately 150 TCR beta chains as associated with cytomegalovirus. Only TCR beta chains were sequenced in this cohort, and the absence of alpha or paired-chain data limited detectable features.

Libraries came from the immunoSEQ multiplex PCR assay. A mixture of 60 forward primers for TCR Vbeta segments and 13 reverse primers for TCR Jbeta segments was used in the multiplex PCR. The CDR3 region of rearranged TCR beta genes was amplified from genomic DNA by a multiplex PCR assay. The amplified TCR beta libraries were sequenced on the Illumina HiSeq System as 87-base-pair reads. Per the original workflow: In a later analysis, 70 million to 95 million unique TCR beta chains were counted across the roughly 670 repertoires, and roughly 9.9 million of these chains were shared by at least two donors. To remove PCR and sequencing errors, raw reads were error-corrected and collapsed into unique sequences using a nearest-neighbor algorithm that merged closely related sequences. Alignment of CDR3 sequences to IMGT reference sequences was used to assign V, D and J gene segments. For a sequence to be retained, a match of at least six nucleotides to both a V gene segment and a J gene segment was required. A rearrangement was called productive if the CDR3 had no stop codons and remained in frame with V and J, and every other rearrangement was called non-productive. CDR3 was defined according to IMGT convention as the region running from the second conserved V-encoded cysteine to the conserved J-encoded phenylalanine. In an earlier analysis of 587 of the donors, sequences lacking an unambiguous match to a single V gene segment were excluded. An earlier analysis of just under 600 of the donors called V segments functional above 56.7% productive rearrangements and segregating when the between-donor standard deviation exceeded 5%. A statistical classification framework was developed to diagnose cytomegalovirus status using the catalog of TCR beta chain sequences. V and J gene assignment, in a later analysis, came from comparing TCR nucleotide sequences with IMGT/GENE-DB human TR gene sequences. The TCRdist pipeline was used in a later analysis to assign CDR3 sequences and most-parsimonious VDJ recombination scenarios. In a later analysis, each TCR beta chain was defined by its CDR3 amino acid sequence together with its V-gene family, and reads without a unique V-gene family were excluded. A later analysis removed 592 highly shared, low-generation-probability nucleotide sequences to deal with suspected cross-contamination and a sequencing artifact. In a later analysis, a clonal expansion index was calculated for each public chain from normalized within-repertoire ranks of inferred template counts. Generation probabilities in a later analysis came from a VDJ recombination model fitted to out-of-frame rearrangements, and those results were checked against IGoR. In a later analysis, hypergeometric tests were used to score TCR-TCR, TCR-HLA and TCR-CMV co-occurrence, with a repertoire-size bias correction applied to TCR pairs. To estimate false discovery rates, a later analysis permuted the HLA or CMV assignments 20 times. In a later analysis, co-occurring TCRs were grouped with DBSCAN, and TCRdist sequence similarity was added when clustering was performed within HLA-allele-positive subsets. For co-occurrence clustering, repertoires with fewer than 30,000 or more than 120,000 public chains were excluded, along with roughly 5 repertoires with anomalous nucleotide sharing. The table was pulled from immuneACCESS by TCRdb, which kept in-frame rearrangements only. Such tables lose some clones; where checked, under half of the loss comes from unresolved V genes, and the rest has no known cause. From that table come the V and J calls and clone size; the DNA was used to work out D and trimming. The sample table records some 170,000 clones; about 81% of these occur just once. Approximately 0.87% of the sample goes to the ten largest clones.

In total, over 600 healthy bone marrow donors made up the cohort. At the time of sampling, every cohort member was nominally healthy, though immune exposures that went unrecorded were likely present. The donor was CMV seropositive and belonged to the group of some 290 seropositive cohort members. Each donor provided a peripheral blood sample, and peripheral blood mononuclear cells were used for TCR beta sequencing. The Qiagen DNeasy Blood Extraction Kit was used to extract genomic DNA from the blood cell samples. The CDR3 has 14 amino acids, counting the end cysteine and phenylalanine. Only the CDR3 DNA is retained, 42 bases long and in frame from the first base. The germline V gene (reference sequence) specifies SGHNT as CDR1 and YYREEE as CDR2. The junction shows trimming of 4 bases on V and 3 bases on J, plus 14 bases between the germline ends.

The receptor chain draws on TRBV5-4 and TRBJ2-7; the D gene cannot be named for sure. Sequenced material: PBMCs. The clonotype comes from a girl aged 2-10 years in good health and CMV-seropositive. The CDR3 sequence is CASSPSNQFYEQYF. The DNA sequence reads TGTGCCAGCAGCCCCTCCAATCAGTTCTACGAGCAGTACTTC.